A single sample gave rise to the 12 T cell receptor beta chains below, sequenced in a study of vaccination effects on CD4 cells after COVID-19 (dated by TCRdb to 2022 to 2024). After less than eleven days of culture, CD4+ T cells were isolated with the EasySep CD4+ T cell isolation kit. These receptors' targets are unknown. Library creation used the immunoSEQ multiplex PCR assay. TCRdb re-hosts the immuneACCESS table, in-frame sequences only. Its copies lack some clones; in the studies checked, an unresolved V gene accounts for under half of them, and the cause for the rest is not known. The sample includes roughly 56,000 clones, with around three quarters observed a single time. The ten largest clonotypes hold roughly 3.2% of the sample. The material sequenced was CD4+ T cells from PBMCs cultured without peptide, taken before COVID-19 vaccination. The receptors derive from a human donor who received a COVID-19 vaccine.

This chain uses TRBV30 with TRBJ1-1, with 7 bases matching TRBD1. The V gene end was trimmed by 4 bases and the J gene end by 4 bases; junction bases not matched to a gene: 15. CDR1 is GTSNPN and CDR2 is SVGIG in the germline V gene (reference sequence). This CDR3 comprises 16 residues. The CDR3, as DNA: TGTGCCTGGATTCCAGCGAGGTACAGGGGAGGCACTGAAGCTTTCTTT. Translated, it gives CAWIPARYRGGTEAFF.

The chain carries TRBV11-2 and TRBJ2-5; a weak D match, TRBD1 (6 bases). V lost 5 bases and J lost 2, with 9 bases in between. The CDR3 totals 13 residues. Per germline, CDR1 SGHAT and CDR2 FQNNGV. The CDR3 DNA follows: TGTGCCAGCAGCGCTAGGGGGCAAGAGACCCAGTACTTC. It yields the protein CASSARGQETQYF.

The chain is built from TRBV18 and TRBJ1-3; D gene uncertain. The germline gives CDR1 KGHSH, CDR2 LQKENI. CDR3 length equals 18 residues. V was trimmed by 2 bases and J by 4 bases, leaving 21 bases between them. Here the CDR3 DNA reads TGTGCCAGCTCACCAGTCGTTCTCGAGGGCCCGGGGGGAAACACCATATATTTT. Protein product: CASSPVVLEGPGGNTIYF.

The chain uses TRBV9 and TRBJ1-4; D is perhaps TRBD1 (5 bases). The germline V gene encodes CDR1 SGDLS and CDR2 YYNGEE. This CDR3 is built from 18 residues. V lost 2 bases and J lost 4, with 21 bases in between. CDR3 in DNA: TGTGCCAGCAGCGTCGGAGGGGCTGGCATGGTCTTTAATGAAAAACTGTTTTTT. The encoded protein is CASSVGGAGMVFNEKLFF.

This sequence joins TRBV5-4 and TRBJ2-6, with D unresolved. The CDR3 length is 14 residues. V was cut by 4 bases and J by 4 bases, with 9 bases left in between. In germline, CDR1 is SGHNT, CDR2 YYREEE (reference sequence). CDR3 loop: CASSLKEGANVLTF. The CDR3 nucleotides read TGTGCCAGCAGCCTGAAGGAAGGGGCCAACGTCCTGACTTTC.

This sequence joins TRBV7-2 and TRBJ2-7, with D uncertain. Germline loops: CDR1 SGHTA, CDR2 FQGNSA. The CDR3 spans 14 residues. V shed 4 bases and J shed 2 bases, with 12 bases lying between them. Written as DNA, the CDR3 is TGTGCCAGCAGCTACTCAACCGGAGCCTACGAGCAGTACGTC. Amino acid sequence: CASSYSTGAYEQYV.

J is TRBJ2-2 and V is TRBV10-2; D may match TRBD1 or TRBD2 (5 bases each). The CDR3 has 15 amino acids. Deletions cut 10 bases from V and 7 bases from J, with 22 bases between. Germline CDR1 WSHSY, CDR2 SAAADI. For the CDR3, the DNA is TGCGCCATCATAAGTTGGGGGATTTTGGTCGGGGAGCTGTTTTTT. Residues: CAIISWGILVGELFF.

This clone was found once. The CDR3 reads CTGGVSSGPYGYTF. The CDR3 region has the DNA TGTACTGGGGGGGTTTCATCGGGTCCCTATGGCTACACCTTC. V and J are TRBV2 and TRBJ1-2; D is perhaps TRBD1 (5 bases). CDR1 is SNHLY, CDR2 FYNNEI, per germline. CDR3 length equals 14 residues.

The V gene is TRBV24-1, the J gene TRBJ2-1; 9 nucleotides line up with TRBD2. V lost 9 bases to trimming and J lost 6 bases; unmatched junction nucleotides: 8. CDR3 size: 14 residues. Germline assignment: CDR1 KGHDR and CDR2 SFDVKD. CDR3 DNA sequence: TGTGCCACCGGAAAGCGGGGGGCGGGCAATGAGCAGTTCTTC. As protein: CATGKRGAGNEQFF.

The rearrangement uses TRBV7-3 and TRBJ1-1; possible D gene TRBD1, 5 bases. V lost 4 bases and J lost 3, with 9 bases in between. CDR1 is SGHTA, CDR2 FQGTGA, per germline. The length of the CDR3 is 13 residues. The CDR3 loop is CASSYQQDTEAFF. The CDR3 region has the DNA TGTGCCAGCAGCTACCAACAGGACACTGAAGCTTTCTTT.

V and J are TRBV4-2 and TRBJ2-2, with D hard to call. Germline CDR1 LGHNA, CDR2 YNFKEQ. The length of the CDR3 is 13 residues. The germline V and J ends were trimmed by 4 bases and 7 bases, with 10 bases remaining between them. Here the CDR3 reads CASSPGTGGELFF. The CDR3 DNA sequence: TGTGCCAGCAGCCCTGGAACTGGCGGGGAGCTGTTTTTT.

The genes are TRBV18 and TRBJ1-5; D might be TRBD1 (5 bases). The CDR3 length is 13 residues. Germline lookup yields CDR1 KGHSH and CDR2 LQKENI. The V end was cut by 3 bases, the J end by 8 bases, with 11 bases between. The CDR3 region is CASSPDSGEPQHF. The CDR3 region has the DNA TGTGCCAGCTCACCCGACAGCGGGGAGCCCCAGCATTTT.